The next 23 T cell receptor beta chains were all read from a single sample in a study of cytomegalovirus exposure and HLA in healthy donors. Clones were sequenced by immunoSEQ multiplex PCR, and TCRdb holds only the in-frame ones, with some missing. The sample has 150,000 to 200,000 clones; 85% are singletons. Sequences were obtained from PBMCs. All receptors derive from a man younger than 35 in good health and CMV-seropositive.

This chain uses TRBV19 with TRBJ1-5; possibly TRBD1 for D (5 bases). Germline-derived CDR1 and CDR2 are LNHDA and SQIVND (reference sequence). Trimming cost V 1 base and J 1 base, with 11 bases left between them. This CDR3 comprises 16 residues. The CDR3 DNA follows: TGTGCCAGTAGTATAGGAGGGAGGGGAAGCAATCAGCCCCAGCATTTT. As protein: CASSIGGRGSNQPQHF.

Details on this clone: Other DNA sequences in this specimen translate into the identical CDR3. This chain uses TRBV5-1 with TRBJ1-2; D is unclear. This CDR3 region has 13 residues. The germline CDR1 and CDR2 sequences are SGHRS and YFSETQ. Trimming stripped 0 bases from V and 3 bases from J, with 6 bases between. In nucleotides, the CDR3 is TGCGCCAGCAGCTTGGGGCAGGACTATGGCTACACCTTC. Its translation: CASSLGQDYGYTF.

The V gene is TRBV28, the J gene TRBJ2-5, with a weak D call TRBD2 (6 bases). CDR1 MDHEN and CDR2 SYDVKM come from the germline V gene. The CDR3 totals 16 residues. The V gene lost 5 bases and the J gene lost 5 bases, with 21 bases spanning the gap. CDR3 in DNA: TGTGCCAGCAGTCCCTCAATGGGACTTGAATCGGAGACCCAGTACTTC. It yields the protein CASSPSMGLESETQYF. The whole variable domain, remainder taken from reference TRBV28 and TRBJ2-5, is DVKVTQSSRYLVKRTGEKVFLECVQDMDHENMFWYRQDPGLGLRLIYFSYDVKMKEKGDIPEGYSVSREKKERFSLILESASTNQTSMYLCASSPSMGLESETQYFGPGTRLLVL.

The gene calls are TRBV5-1 and TRBJ2-5; 15 positions match TRBD2. Germline loops: CDR1 SGHRS, CDR2 YFSETQ. The CDR3 runs to 16 residues. V was clipped by 3 bases and J by 4 bases; unmatched bases: 4. The CDR3 coding sequence is TGCGCCAGCAGCTCGGGACTAGCGGGGGGTCGAGAGACCCAGTACTTC. Translation gives CASSSGLAGGRETQYF.

The chain employs TRBV4-1 and TRBJ2-2; 7 bases are a match to TRBD2. Germline V CDR1 and CDR2: MGHRA, YSYEKL. J gave up 2 bases and V 0 bases, and 6 bases lay outside the gene matches. The CDR3 is made up of 17 amino acids. The CDR3 coding sequence is TGCGCCAGCAGCCAAGATCTCGGACTAGATAACACCGGGGAGCTGTTTTTT. It is translated as CASSQDLGLDNTGELFF.

The rearrangement joins TRBV30 to TRBJ2-3; 10 positions agree with TRBD2. V was pared by 0 bases and J by 3 bases, with 0 bases of the junction left unmatched. Germline CDR1 and CDR2: GTSNPN and SVGIG (reference sequence). The length of the CDR3 is 14 residues. The DNA of the CDR3 is TGTGCCTGGAGTGTTAGCGGGGGGACAGATACGCAGTATTTT. Amino acids: CAWSVSGGTDTQYF. Full variable domain (outside the CDR3, taken from reference TRBV30 and TRBJ2-3): SQTIHQWPATLVQPVGSPLSLECTVEGTSNPNLYWYRQAAGRGLQLLFYSVGIGQISSEVPQNLSASRPQDRQFILSSKKLLLSDSGFYLCAWSVSGGTDTQYFGPGTRLTVL.

This chain connects TRBV29-1 to TRBJ2-1; 8 nucleotides agree with TRBD1. Germline V gene lookup returns CDR1 SQVTM and CDR2 ANQGSEA. Trimming took 5 bases from V and 3 from J; bases not matched to a gene: 9. The CDR3 length is 15 residues. DNA of the CDR3: TGCAGCGTTCAAACCGGGACAGGAGTCTACAATGAGCAGTTCTTC. As protein: CSVQTGTGVYNEQFF.

In this sample, this clone turned up a few times. The chain carries TRBV18 and TRBJ2-7; D is perhaps TRBD2 (6 bases). CDR3 length: 13 residues. CDR1 is KGHSH and CDR2 is LQKENI in the germline V gene. The V end lost 3 bases, the J end lost 3 bases, and 9 bases lay between the germline ends. The CDR3 DNA reads as TGTGCCAGCTCACCCGGACTATTCTACGAGCAGTACTTC. Translation gives CASSPGLFYEQYF.

J is TRBJ2-2 and V is TRBV2; 8 bases match TRBD1. The ends lost 9 bases at V and 1 base at J; junction bases unmatched: 4. The CDR3 is made up of 14 amino acids. Germline CDR1 SNHLY, CDR2 FYNNEI. The CDR3 DNA sequence: TGTGCCAGTATGGACAGGGTGAACACCGGGGAGCTGTTTTTT. It encodes CASMDRVNTGELFF.

The chain is built from TRBV30 and TRBJ2-3; TRBD1 might be the D (6 bases). Trimming took 4 bases from V and 7 from J, leaving 9 bases between them. Looked up from germline, CDR1 is GTSNPN and CDR2 is SVGIG (reference sequence). CDR3 length: 11 residues. In DNA, the CDR3 is TGTGCCTGGATGGGGGCAAATACGCAGTATTTT. Translation: CAWMGANTQYF.

This clone occurred once. CDR3 DNA sequence: TGCGCCAGCGGAGGGGGGGCGAACACCGGGGAGCTGTTTTTT. Translating gives CASGGGANTGELFF. This rearrangement joins TRBV5-1 to TRBJ2-2; weak D call: TRBD2 (7 bases). V lost 7 bases, J lost 0 bases, and 10 bases lay in between. The CDR3 loop spans 14 amino acids. Germline V gene data show CDR1 as SGHRS and CDR2 as YFSETQ.

The CDR3 sequence: CASSRTGTGRGREKLFF. The DNA of the CDR3 is TGTGCCAGCAGCCGGACCGGGACAGGGAGAGGACGCGAAAAACTGTTTTTT. The chain employs TRBV7-9 and TRBJ1-4, with 9 bases lining up with TRBD1. Losses at the gene ends were 5 bases for V and 8 bases for J; bases not matched to a gene: 15. The CDR3 contains 17 residues. Germline V gives CDR1 SEHNR, CDR2 FQNEAQ (reference sequence). Variable domain in full (rest from reference TRBV7-9 and TRBJ1-4): DTGVSQNPRHKITKRGQNVTFRCDPISEHNRLYWYRQTLGQGPEFLTYFQNEAQLEKSRLLSDRFSAERPKGSFSTLEIQRTEQGDSAMYLCASSRTGTGRGREKLFFGSGTQLSVL.

The V gene is TRBV5-1, the J gene TRBJ1-4; 10 positions agree with TRBD1. The CDR3 contains 15 residues. V shed 0 bases and J 4 bases; nucleotides not matched to a gene: 0. CDR1 and CDR2 from the germline V gene are SGHRS and YFSETQ. CDR3 DNA sequence: TGCGCCAGCAGCTTGGGGACAGGGGGTAATGAAAAACTGTTTTTT. Its translation: CASSLGTGGNEKLFF.

This clone came up a few times. The chain couples TRBV9 to TRBJ2-7, with D perhaps matching TRBD1 (6 bases). The CDR3 loop spans 14 amino acids. Germline V gene sequence: CDR1 SGDLS, CDR2 YYNGEE. V was trimmed by 4 bases and J by 1 base, leaving 12 bases between them. The CDR3 here is CASSPSTGSYEQYF. The CDR3 DNA is TGTGCCAGCAGCCCGTCTACAGGGTCCTACGAGCAGTACTTC.

The rearrangement uses TRBV5-5 and TRBJ2-7; D ambiguous. Germline V gives CDR1 SGHKS, CDR2 YYEKEE (reference sequence). Trimming left V 4 bases short and J 11 bases short, with 10 bases between. CDR3 length: 10 residues. CDR3 sequence (DNA): TGTGCCAGCAGCCAGACAAAGGAGTACTTC. Translated, it gives CASSQTKEYF.

The chain joins TRBV6-1 to TRBJ2-7; 9 bases match TRBD1. The CDR3 covers 14 residues. Germline lookup yields CDR1 MNHNS and CDR2 SASEGT. The junction had 9 bases not matched to a gene; V was cut back by 6 bases and J by 6 bases. The CDR3 sequence is CASRRRDRVPEQYF. For the CDR3, the DNA is TGTGCCAGCAGGCGAAGGGACAGGGTGCCCGAGCAGTACTTC.

The genes are TRBV28 and TRBJ1-3; no clear D. The germline V gene has CDR1 MDHEN and CDR2 SYDVKM. CDR3 length: 13 residues. The V and J ends lost 8 bases and 2 bases respectively, with 10 bases between them. The CDR3 DNA reads TGTGCCAGCGTCGAGGGCACTGGAAACACCATATATTTT. Protein product: CASVEGTGNTIYF.

The genes are TRBV2 and TRBJ2-1; 9 bases agree with TRBD2. CDR3 length: 15 amino acids. Germline assignment: CDR1 SNHLY and CDR2 FYNNEI. V was clipped by 4 bases and J by 4 bases; unmatched bases: 5. The CDR3, as DNA: TGTGCCAGCAGTGCGGATAGCGGGAGTTACAATGAGCAGTTCTTC. Encoded protein: CASSADSGSYNEQFF.

For the CDR3, the DNA is TGTGCCAGCAGTTTATATTATGACCCGACAGATAATTCACCCCTCCACTTT. It translates to CASSLYYDPTDNSPLHF. The rearrangement links TRBV27 to TRBJ1-6; D is perhaps TRBD1 (5 bases). Germline CDR1 reads MNHEY; CDR2 reads SMNVEV (reference sequence). V was pared by 1 base and J by 5 bases, with 15 bases between. CDR3 length equals 17 residues.

This chain links TRBV4-1 with TRBJ2-7; TRBD2 agrees at 7 bases. The CDR3 length is 16 residues. From germline, CDR1 is MGHRA and CDR2 YSYEKL. V dropped 1 base and J dropped 2; count of bases not matched to a gene: 8. The DNA for the CDR3 is TGCGCCAGCAGCCAAGGAGCGGGGTCTTACGCCTACGAGCAGTACTTC. Translating gives CASSQGAGSYAYEQYF.

The CDR3 DNA reads as TGTGCCAGCAGTTTATTTGCCAGGGCCTCTAGCAATCAGCCCCAGCATTTT. Translation: CASSLFARASSNQPQHF. The chain couples TRBV28 to TRBJ1-5; a possible D gene is TRBD1 (5 bases). Trimming stripped 1 base from V and 0 bases from J, with 13 bases between. The length of the CDR3 is 17 residues. Germline V lookup: CDR1 MDHEN, CDR2 SYDVKM.

This rearrangement joins TRBV11-3 to TRBJ2-2; TRBD1 matches at 9 bases. After removal of 4 bases from V and 6 bases from J, the junction contained 3 bases not matched to a gene. The CDR3 spans 14 residues. The germline V gene encodes CDR1 SGHNT and CDR2 YENEEA. CDR3 sequence reads: CASSSDRGAGELFF. In nucleotides, the CDR3 is TGTGCCAGCAGCTCCGACAGGGGGGCCGGGGAGCTGTTTTTT.

The gene calls are TRBV9 and TRBJ1-1, with a weak D call TRBD1 (5 bases). This CDR3 has 16 residues. V shed 0 bases and J shed 2 bases, with 14 bases lying between them. CDR1 is SGDLS, CDR2 YYNGEE, per germline. This CDR3 is CASSVGLAGPNTEAFF. CDR3 DNA: TGTGCCAGCAGCGTAGGATTGGCAGGGCCAAACACTGAAGCTTTCTTT.